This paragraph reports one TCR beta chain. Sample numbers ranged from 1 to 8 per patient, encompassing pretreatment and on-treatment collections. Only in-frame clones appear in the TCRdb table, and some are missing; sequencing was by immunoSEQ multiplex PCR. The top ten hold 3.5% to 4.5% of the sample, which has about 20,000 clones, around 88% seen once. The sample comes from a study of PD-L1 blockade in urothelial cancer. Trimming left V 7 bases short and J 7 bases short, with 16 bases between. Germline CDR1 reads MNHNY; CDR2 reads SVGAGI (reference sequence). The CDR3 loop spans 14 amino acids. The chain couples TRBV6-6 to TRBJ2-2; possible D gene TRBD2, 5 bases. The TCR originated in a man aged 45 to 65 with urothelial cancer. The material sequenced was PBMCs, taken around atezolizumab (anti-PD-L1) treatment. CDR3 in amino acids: CASTPRAGGGELFF. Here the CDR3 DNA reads TGTGCCAGCACCCCGAGGGCGGGCGGCGGGGAGCTGTTTTTT.